The 20 T cell receptor beta chains given below trace back to one sample, sequenced in a study of glioma-infiltrating T cells. Amplification of TCR alpha and beta CDR3 regions from RNA used iRepertoire nested multiplex PCR. TCRdb analysed the multiplex PCR reads with MiXCR anew, one entry per CDR3 protein. The data contain fewer than 500,000 distinct CDR3 sequences, 35% to 45% of them singletons. The specimen sequenced was glioma tissue, nonneoplastic brain tissue, or PBMCs (not recorded which). Receptors originate from a human donor with low-grade glioma or glioblastoma, undergoing nonglioma brain surgery, or in good health (not recorded which).

Only a few counts were recorded for this clonotype. The chain couples TRBV20-1 to TRBJ2-1; 11 bases are shared with TRBD2. J gave up 4 bases and V 5 bases, and 10 bases lay outside the gene matches. This CDR3 is built from 16 residues. The germline gives CDR1 DFQATT, CDR2 SNEGSKA (reference sequence). This chain's CDR3 is CSASAGLAAQYNEQFF. CDR3 DNA: TGCAGTGCTTCCGCGGGACTAGCGGCTCAATACAATGAGCAGTTCTTC.

This clonotype was counted between two and nine times. The chain uses TRBV27 and TRBJ2-1; unclear D gene. The CDR3 sequence is 13 residues long. The germline gives CDR1 MNHEY, CDR2 SMNVEV (reference sequence). Trimming shortened V by 2 bases and J by 9 bases, and 11 bases separated the two germline ends. The CDR3 sequence is CASSLGFGPEQFF. CDR3 sequence (DNA): TGTGCCAGCAGTTTAGGGTTTGGACCTGAGCAGTTCTTC.

Note on this clonotype: A single base separates this from a much larger clone, so it may be a read error. V and J are TRBV27 and TRBJ1-4; 8 bases match TRBD1. CDR3 size: 14 residues. Germline assignment: CDR1 MNHEY and CDR2 SMNVEV (reference sequence). The CDR3 sequence is CVSSLGTGWGKLFF. The DNA for the CDR3 is TGTGTCAGCAGTTTAGGGACAGGTTGGGGAAAACTGTTTTTT.

The rearrangement joins TRBV7-3 to TRBJ2-3, with no clear D. CDR3 length: 14 residues. The V gene's germline CDR1 is SGHTA and CDR2 FQGTGA. V was shortened by 1 base and J by 6 bases, with 11 bases between the two germline ends. Here the CDR3 reads CASSLIAAADTQYF. CDR3 bases: TGTGCCAGCAGCTTAATAGCCGCAGCTGATACGCAGTATTTT.

Note on this clonotype: The junction differs from germline at one of its ends, possibly a read error. V is TRBV6-2 or TRBV6-3 and J is TRBJ1-3; no clear D. Per the germline V gene, CDR1 is MNHEY and CDR2 is SVGEGT. The CDR3 spans 15 residues. CDR3 sequence (DNA): TGTGCCTGCAGTCCCTCCCCGCAGCCTGGAAACACCATATATTTT. Amino acid sequence: CACSPSPQPGNTIYF.

Ten or more counts support this clonotype. This chain connects TRBV6-1 to TRBJ2-1, with unresolved D. Germline values: CDR1 MNHNS, CDR2 SASEGT. The germline V and J ends were trimmed by 10 bases and 9 bases, with 10 bases remaining between them. The CDR3 sequence is 10 residues long. The CDR3 region is CAISGSEQFF. CDR3 DNA: TGTGCCATCTCCGGATCTGAGCAGTTCTTC.

The J gene is TRBJ2-7, the V gene TRBV11-2; D assignment may be TRBD1 or TRBD2 (5 bases each). The germline CDR1 and CDR2 sequences are SGHAT and FQNNGV. The CDR3 runs to 16 residues. Between the trimmed V and J ends, which lost 2 bases and 0 bases, there was a span of 14 bases. In DNA, the CDR3 is TGTGCCAGCAGCTTACTTACCGGGACGGTCTCCTACGAGCAGTACTTC. As protein: CASSLLTGTVSYEQYF.

This clonotype appeared many times. This chain connects TRBV20-1 to TRBJ2-7; 11 bases match TRBD1. Germline trimming cut 5 bases from V and 4 bases from J; bases unmatched to any gene: 7. Per germline, CDR1 DFQATT and CDR2 SNEGSKA (reference sequence). The length of the CDR3 is 14 residues. CDR3 in amino acids: CSAARDRGNYEQYF. The CDR3 DNA sequence: TGCAGTGCTGCCCGGGACAGGGGGAATTACGAGCAGTACTTC.

The chain combines TRBV20-1 with TRBJ2-2; D is unclear. The length of the CDR3 is 13 residues. The V end was cut by 2 bases, the J end by 6 bases, with 10 bases between. Germline V gene sequence: CDR1 DFQATT, CDR2 SNEGSKA (reference sequence). CDR3 sequence (DNA): TGCAGTGCTAGACCACGGTATCCCGGGGAGCTGTTTTTT. Protein product: CSARPRYPGELFF.

This clonotype was seen ten or more times. This chain connects TRBV7-2 to TRBJ1-4; maybe TRBD1 (5 bases). Trimming removed 0 bases at V and 7 bases at J, with 9 bases between. Per germline, CDR1 SGHTA and CDR2 FQGNSA. The CDR3 totals 14 residues. The CDR3 reads CASSLAGAGEKLFF. The CDR3, as DNA: TGTGCCAGCAGCTTAGCAGGGGCCGGTGAAAAACTGTTTTTT.

Points on this clonotype: A much more abundant neighbour one base away suggests this may be a read error. The rearrangement joins TRBV28 to TRBJ2-7; the match to TRBD2 covers 9 bases. J gave up 4 bases and V 2 bases, and 9 bases lay outside the gene matches. Germline CDR1 reads MDHEN; CDR2 reads SYDVKM. CDR3 length equals 16 residues. The CDR3 reads CASSLDQRGVTYEQYF. As DNA, the CDR3 is TGTGCCAGCAGTTTAGATCAGCGGGGGGTTACGTACGAGCAGTACTTC.

This clonotype showed up just a few times. Relative to the germline gene, one junction end is altered; a read error may explain this. The gene calls are TRBV6-1 and TRBJ2-7; 7 nucleotides match TRBD2. The CDR3 is made up of 13 amino acids. In germline, CDR1 is MNHNS, CDR2 SASEGT. CDR3 bases: TGTGCCAGCAGTTTCCTGACTAGCTACGAGCGGTACTTC. Its protein is CASSFLTSYERYF.

The rearrangement joins TRBV28 to TRBJ2-1; 9 nucleotides line up with TRBD2. The V gene's germline CDR1 is MDHEN and CDR2 SYDVKM. Unmatched junction bases numbered 6, after V lost 2 bases and J lost 10 bases. CDR3 length: 14 amino acids. DNA of the CDR3: TGTGCCAGCAGTTTACCCGGACTAGCGTTCGAGCAGTTCTTC. Its protein is CASSLPGLAFEQFF.

The CDR3 sequence: CASRPGQAGPGYTF. The CDR3 bases are TGTGCCAGCAGACCGGGACAGGCCGGACCTGGCTACACCTTC. The V gene is TRBV7-9, the J gene TRBJ1-2; TRBD1 aligns across 8 bases. The CDR3 contains 14 residues. V dropped 6 bases and J dropped 7; count of bases not matched to a gene: 10. The V gene's germline CDR1 is SEHNR and CDR2 FQNEAQ (reference sequence).

In its sample, this clonotype was seen many times. This rearrangement joins TRBV27 to TRBJ2-7; 9 bases fit TRBD2. The CDR3 has 13 amino acids. The germline V gene encodes CDR1 MNHEY and CDR2 SMNVEV (reference sequence). The CDR3 DNA follows: TGTGCTTCCGCGGGGGGGCTATCCTACGAGCAGTACTTC. Translating gives CASAGGLSYEQYF.

This chain uses TRBV28 with TRBJ2-1; D call uncertain. V lost 7 bases and J lost 10, with 17 bases in between. CDR1 MDHEN and CDR2 SYDVKM come from the germline V gene. The CDR3 runs to 13 residues. The CDR3 is CASTERTQGEQFF. In nucleotides, the CDR3 is TGTGCCAGCACGGAACGTACGCAAGGAGAGCAGTTCTTC.

This clonotype was detected many times. V usage is TRBV18 and J usage is TRBJ1-2; no clear D. Germline assignment: CDR1 KGHSH and CDR2 LQKENI. Trimming removed 3 bases at V and 6 bases at J, with 8 bases between. The CDR3 totals 12 residues. The CDR3 here is CASSPYTDGYTF. DNA for the CDR3: TGTGCCAGCTCACCCTACACGGATGGCTACACCTTC. Using reference TRBV18 and TRBJ1-2 for the parts outside the CDR3, the full variable domain is NAGVMQNPRHLVRRRGQEARLRCSPMKGHSHVYWYRQLPEEGLKFMVYLQKENIIDESGMPKERFSAEFPKEGPSILRIQQVVRGDSAAYFCASSPYTDGYTFGSGTRLTVV.

As to this clonotype: This clone may be a read error of a much larger clone one base away. The chain recombines TRBV20-1 with TRBJ2-1; D gene ambiguous. V was trimmed by 8 bases and J by 11 bases, leaving 22 bases between them. The CDR3 runs to 13 residues. The germline CDR1 and CDR2 sequences are DFQATT and SNEGSKA (reference sequence). Here the CDR3 reads CSSQTVVLDKQFF. The CDR3 DNA reads as TGCAGTTCTCAGACCGTGGTACTTGATAAGCAGTTCTTC.

This chain uses TRBV20-1 with TRBJ1-2; weak D call: TRBD1 (5 bases). CDR1 DFQATT and CDR2 SNEGSKA come from the germline V gene (reference sequence). Deletions cut 5 bases from V and 4 bases from J, with 17 bases between. The CDR3 contains 14 residues. The CDR3 region is CSARLWGSFYGYTF. As DNA, the CDR3 is TGCAGTGCTCGGCTCTGGGGGTCCTTCTATGGCTACACCTTC.

This clonotype has a handful of counts. CDR3 coding DNA: TGCGCCAGCAGCCTGGGGCGGGGGGAGTCTGGAAACACCATATATTTT. Protein: CASSLGRGESGNTIYF. V usage is TRBV4-1 and J usage is TRBJ1-3, with a tentative D call TRBD1 (5 bases). CDR1 and CDR2 from the germline V gene are MGHRA and YSYEKL. Trimming shortened V by 4 bases and J by 1 base, and 14 bases separated the two germline ends. This CDR3 has 16 amino acids.